The rows below give T cell receptor beta chains drawn from one sample of a study of cytomegalovirus exposure and HLA in healthy donors. Here immunoSEQ multiplex PCR was the method, and the copy in TCRdb shows in-frame clones only, minus some. Of approximately 160,000 clones detected, 76% appear once; the ten largest clones hold 0.65% to 0.85%. Sequenced: PBMCs. The receptors here all came from a female donor in good health and CMV-seronegative. Each CDR3 is given with its conserved first and last residue. A D gene is named only where the DNA matches it firmly. Size tells how often a clone was seen (once, few, many) or the class of an expanded clone, and some rows leave it out.

J gene | clone size | V gene | D gene | CDR3 protein | CDR3 DNA
TRBJ2-5 | once | TRBV6-1 | TRBD1 | CASSEPRGRFRETQYF | TGTGCCAGCAGTGAACCCAGGGGGCGTTTCCGAGAGACCCAGTACTTC
TRBJ1-1 | . | TRBV30 | . | CAWCVGGTEAFF | TGTGCCTGGTGCGTCGGGGGGACTGAAGCTTTCTTT
TRBJ2-1 | . | TRBV5-4 | TRBD2 | CASSIPGLREQFF | TGTGCCAGCAGCATTCCGGGACTAAGAGAGCAGTTCTTC
TRBJ1-6 | few | TRBV5-4 | . | CASSLGGNSPLHF | TGTGCCAGCAGCTTGGGAGGGAATTCACCCCTCCACTTT
TRBJ2-1 | . | TRBV7-3 | . | CASSLTFRDNEQFF | TGTGCCAGCAGCTTAACGTTTAGAGACAATGAGCAGTTCTTC
TRBJ1-1 | . | TRBV11-1 | . | CASSLVPGTRNTEAFF | TGTGCCAGCAGCTTAGTTCCCGGGACAAGGAACACTGAAGCTTTCTTT
TRBJ1-2 | few | TRBV4-1 | . | CASSQDRTGLVYGYTF | TGCGCCAGCAGCCAAGATCGAACAGGGTTAGTCTATGGCTACACCTTC
TRBJ2-7 | . | TRBV19 | TRBD1 | CASSIRTGGYEQYF | TGTGCCAGTAGTATAAGGACAGGTGGCTACGAGCAGTACTTC
TRBJ1-5 | . | TRBV6-5 | TRBD1 | CASSYSGRGLNQPQHF | TGTGCCAGCAGTTACTCGGGAAGGGGGCTCAATCAGCCCCAGCATTTT
TRBJ1-3 | once | TRBV6-1 | . | CASRERGGRGGNTIYF | TGTGCCAGCCGTGAGAGGGGGGGTCGAGGAGGAAACACCATATACTTT
TRBJ1-5 | . | TRBV2 | TRBD1 | CASGGQSNQPQHF | TGTGCCAGCGGGGGACAGAGCAATCAGCCCCAGCATTTT
TRBJ1-1 | once | TRBV7-2 | . | CASSLAPVRYNTEAFF | TGTGCCAGCAGCTTAGCGCCCGTGCGGTACAACACTGAAGCTTTCTTT
TRBJ2-7 | . | TRBV5-1 | . | CASATGPGGYEQYF | TGCGCCAGCGCTACCGGGCCAGGAGGATACGAGCAGTACTTC
TRBJ2-3 | . | TRBV4-3 | TRBD1 | CASSRNRDRYQPGTQYF | TGCGCCAGCAGCCGCAACCGGGACAGGTACCAACCGGGTACGCAGTATTTT
TRBJ1-4 | . | TRBV4-2 | . | CASSQDATGDFEKLFF | TGTGCCAGCAGCCAAGATGCGACTGGGGACTTTGAAAAACTGTTTTTT
TRBJ1-2 | . | TRBV18 | . | CASSPRGRDSHAYGYTF | TGTGCCAGCTCACCTCGGGGAAGGGACTCCCATGCCTATGGCTACACCTTC
TRBJ2-3 | . | TRBV28 | TRBD2 | CASSLAGAFDTQYF | TGTGCCAGCAGCCTAGCGGGAGCGTTCGATACGCAGTATTTT
TRBJ1-3 | . | TRBV2 | TRBD1 | CASSLRGTGSGNTIYF | TGTGCCAGCAGTCTCAGGGGGACAGGGTCGGGAAACACCATATATTTT
TRBJ2-7 | . | TRBV7-2 | TRBD2 | CASSLGTSGNYEQYF | TGTGCCAGCAGCTTGGGGACTAGCGGGAACTACGAGCAGTACTTC
TRBJ1-1 | . | TRBV18 | . | CASSPRGNTEAFF | TGTGCCAGCTCACCCAGGGGGAACACTGAAGCTTTCTTT
TRBJ1-3 | . | TRBV7-2 | . | CASSLRRITSGNTIYF | TGTGCCAGCAGCTTACGGCGGATAACCTCTGGAAACACCATATATTTT
TRBJ2-3 | once | TRBV7-3 | . | CASSLGGGIDTQYF | TGTGCCAGCAGCTTAGGGGGCGGAATAGATACGCAGTATTTT
TRBJ2-7 | . | TRBV6-5 | . | CASSTGSPEQYF | TGTGCCAGCAGTACAGGGTCCCCCGAGCAGTACTTC
TRBJ2-6 | . | TRBV5-8 | . | CASSPWGVGANVLTF | TGTGCCAGCAGCCCGTGGGGGGTTGGGGCCAACGTCCTGACTTTC
TRBJ2-3 | . | TRBV11-3 | . | CASSLGSSTDTQYF | TGTGCCAGCAGCTTAGGTTCTAGCACAGATACGCAGTATTTT
TRBJ2-7 | . | TRBV7-8 | . | CASSLQLYEQYF | TGTGCCAGCAGCTTGCAACTCTACGAGCAGTACTTC
TRBJ1-4 | . | TRBV5-1 | . | CASSLFGQQVEKLFF | TGCGCCAGCAGCTTATTTGGGCAGCAGGTGGAAAAACTGTTTTTT
TRBJ1-3 | . | TRBV19 | . | CASSPSGNTIYF | TGTGCCAGTAGTCCTTCCGGAAACACCATATATTTT
TRBJ2-3 | . | TRBV4-1 | TRBD2 | CASSQVAPSGGRTDTQYF | TGCGCCAGCAGCCAAGTAGCGCCTAGCGGGGGCCGCACAGATACGCAGTATTTT
TRBJ2-3 | . | TRBV7-2 | TRBD2 | CASSFASGGISTDTQYF | TGTGCCAGCAGCTTCGCTAGCGGGGGGATAAGCACAGATACGCAGTATTTT
TRBJ1-2 | . | TRBV30 | . | CAWSEDTNYGYTF | TGTGCCTGGAGTGAAGACACAAACTATGGCTACACCTTC
TRBJ1-2 | . | TRBV28 | . | CASSRVARLRGYGYTF | TGTGCCAGCAGTAGGGTGGCGAGACTCAGGGGCTATGGCTACACCTTC
TRBJ1-2 | few | TRBV5-6 | TRBD1 | CASNWGQGANGYTF | TGTGCCAGCAACTGGGGCCAGGGGGCTAATGGCTACACCTTC
TRBJ2-2 | . | TRBV7-9 | . | CASSLETGTSGELFF | TGTGCCAGCAGCTTAGAGACAGGTACTTCGGGGGAGCTGTTTTTT
TRBJ2-7 | many | TRBV4-3 | . | CASSQAEGAYEQYF | TGCGCCAGCAGCCAAGCAGAGGGGGCCTACGAGCAGTACTTC
TRBJ2-3 | . | TRBV30 | TRBD1 | CAWSGQGFVGTDTQYF | TGTGCCTGGAGTGGACAGGGGTTTGTTGGCACAGATACGCAGTATTTT
TRBJ2-3 | . | TRBV5-6 | . | CASSLAGTDTQYF | TGTGCCAGCAGTCTGGCGGGCACAGATACGCAGTATTTT
TRBJ1-1 | . | TRBV28 | . | CASGYRDPEAFF | TGTGCCAGCGGGTACAGGGATCCTGAAGCTTTCTTT
TRBJ2-1 | . | TRBV4-1 | TRBD2 | CASSLKRWGTGTSGPDEQFF | TGCGCCAGCAGCCTAAAAAGATGGGGAACCGGGACTAGCGGGCCGGATGAGCAGTTCTTC
TRBJ1-3 | . | TRBV6-5 | TRBD1 | CASSYSTGTGNTIYF | TGTGCCAGCAGTTACTCGACAGGGACTGGAAACACCATATATTTT
TRBJ2-5 | few | TRBV4-2 | . | CASSFSHQETQYF | TGTGCCAGCAGCTTCTCACATCAAGAGACCCAGTACTTC
TRBJ1-1 | . | TRBV10-3 | . | CAISEQGISEAFF | TGTGCCATCAGTGAGCAGGGGATCTCTGAAGCTTTCTTT
TRBJ2-2 | . | TRBV19 | . | CASSMAQGGSGELFF | TGTGCCAGTAGTATGGCGCAGGGTGGGTCCGGGGAGCTGTTTTTT
TRBJ2-7 | few | TRBV11-2 | . | CASSLSGGYEQYF | TGTGCCAGCAGCCTAAGCGGCGGCTACGAGCAGTACTTC
TRBJ1-1 | . | TRBV7-9 | . | CASSLRTGPLNTEAFF | TGTGCCAGCAGCTTACGAACAGGACCTCTGAACACTGAAGCTTTCTTT
TRBJ2-1 | . | TRBV5-1 | . | CASSPGPNNEQFF | TGCGCCAGCAGCCCAGGCCCCAACAATGAGCAGTTCTTC
TRBJ2-1 | . | TRBV2 | TRBD2 | CASSGPLAGVSYNEQFF | TGTGCCAGCAGTGGGCCCCTAGCGGGAGTATCCTACAATGAGCAGTTCTTC
TRBJ2-7 | few | TRBV5-4 | TRBD1 | CASSLQPGQGLYEQYF | TGTGCCAGCAGCTTGCAGCCGGGACAGGGGCTATACGAGCAGTACTTC
TRBJ1-1 | . | TRBV25-1 | . | CASSEYIGSEAFF | TGTGCCAGCAGTGAATATATCGGGTCTGAAGCTTTCTTT
TRBJ1-1 | . | TRBV18 | TRBD1 | CASLQGANTEAFF | TGTGCCAGCTTACAGGGGGCGAACACTGAAGCTTTCTTT
TRBJ2-7 | . | TRBV28 | . | CASSLRQGKYEQYF | TGTGCCAGCAGTTTAAGGCAGGGGAAGTACGAGCAGTACTTC
TRBJ1-2 | . | TRBV7-2 | . | CASRGGGNYGYTF | TGTGCCAGCCGGGGAGGGGGTAACTATGGCTACACCTTC
TRBJ1-2 | . | TRBV5-1 | . | CASSATEANYGYTF | TGCGCCAGCAGCGCGACAGAGGCCAACTATGGCTACACCTTC
TRBJ1-1 | few | TRBV5-4 | . | CASSFRSPGPEAFF | TGTGCCAGCAGCTTCCGGAGCCCCGGCCCTGAAGCTTTCTTT
TRBJ2-7 | . | TRBV28 | TRBD2 | CASRTQRAGANEQYF | TGTGCCAGCAGAACCCAAAGGGCGGGAGCTAACGAGCAGTACTTC
TRBJ2-3 | . | TRBV27 | . | CASSLSEGAGDTQYF | TGTGCCAGCAGTTTATCGGAGGGGGCTGGAGATACGCAGTATTTT